A selection of T cell receptor beta chains follows, all from one sample in a study of T cells expressing NK-cell markers. From the 5' RACE reads, TCRdb lists one entry per CDR3 protein and no DNA. The listing contains approximately 550,000 distinct CDR3 sequences. The material sequenced was blood T cells: a sorted CD56 or NKG2C T cell subset, CD4+ or CD8+ T cells, or bulk PBMC T cells (not recorded which). The receptor set was obtained from a man between 18 and 35 years old in good health. Each CDR3 is given with its conserved first and last residue.

V gene	J gene	CDR3 protein
TRBV20-1	TRBJ2-1	CSATGTGRLDEQFF
TRBV5-1	TRBJ1-1	CASSSVGTGNTEAFF
TRBV20-1	TRBJ2-2	CSARDSGTSGYRELFF
TRBV10-3	TRBJ2-3	CAIRGTGALDTQYF
TRBV28	TRBJ1-5	CASIQGARQPQHF
TRBV14	TRBJ2-3	CASSPSLTGLAGVADTQYF
TRBV6-2/TRBV6-3	TRBJ1-1	CASSYSNPRGQGTGDTEAFF
TRBV29-1	TRBJ2-5	CSVEKSGSPQETQYF
TRBV20-1	TRBJ2-1	CSASLTGGSQFF
TRBV12-3/TRBV12-4	TRBJ2-7	CASRRSKGPYEQYF
TRBV10-3	TRBJ2-7	CAITPSRDSYEQYF
TRBV7-6	TRBJ2-1	CASSSEDGPPYNEQFF
TRBV20-1	TRBJ1-2	CSASSAGQGSYGYTF
TRBV18	TRBJ2-1	CASSLLAGERTRVEQFF
TRBV5-5	TRBJ2-1	CASSSSLTHNEQFF
TRBV2	TRBJ2-2	CASGVGEGTGELFF
TRBV3-1	TRBJ1-1	CASSQGSLNTEAFF
TRBV6-1	TRBJ1-1	CASSDPDYTRWAEAFF
TRBV6-5	TRBJ2-2	CASSYPTESNSNTGELFF
TRBV5-1	TRBJ2-1	CASSSTIAGSGVNEQFF
TRBV6-2/TRBV6-3	TRBJ2-1	CASSYRAQAGTSYNEQFF
TRBV15	TRBJ2-3	CATSRTVTDTQYF
TRBV19	TRBJ2-1	CASSIGTSGRPIYSEQFF
TRBV20-1	TRBJ2-5	CSVTGRKETQYF
TRBV10-3	TRBJ2-5	CAISEGQGWKTQYF
TRBV10-2	TRBJ2-7	CASKGGEPLGEQYF
TRBV20-1	TRBJ1-2	CSASSSTGGGYTF
TRBV7-2	TRBJ2-7	CASSPRLAGGAPYEQYF
TRBV6-2/TRBV6-3	TRBJ2-3	CASSRVAGTDTQYF
TRBV7-9	TRBJ1-1	CASSLGTRLTPEAFF
TRBV4-2	TRBJ2-1	CASSLRAGVDEQFF
TRBV11-2	TRBJ2-1	CASSLLSAGAHNEQFF
TRBV28	TRBJ2-1	CASSPFTWRDNEQFF
TRBV20-1	TRBJ2-5	CSAREGPGLADTQYF
TRBV5-1	TRBJ2-2	CASSLAFARSQVNTGELFF
TRBV6-1	TRBJ2-1	CASSPEGLAGDNEQFF
TRBV9	TRBJ2-1	CASSPSSGAPRYLYNEQFF
TRBV27	TRBJ1-1	CASSSIPVNTEAFF
TRBV7-2	TRBJ2-1	CASHRVLYNEQFF
TRBV27	TRBJ2-1	CASSPSLAGGRTVNNEQFF
TRBV14	TRBJ1-1	CASSHRALRGGAEAFF
TRBV6-5	TRBJ2-1	CASRLGSSEFF
TRBV18	TRBJ2-7	CASSPGTSGRAWEEQYF
TRBV7-9	TRBJ2-2	CASSATSGRTGELFF